The 30 T cell receptor beta chains reported below all come from one sample, sequenced in a study of identical twins listed by TCRdb under 2016. Library creation used 5' RACE. Instrument used: Illumina HiSeq 2000. In TCRdb, the public reads were trimmed at Q25 with fastp and aligned with MiXCR, with productive beta chains retained. Records with the same CDR3 protein are collapsed into one entry carrying the most frequent genes and DNA. The sample data list about 210,000 distinct CDR3 sequences, and approximately 9% of these were observed just once. The ten largest clones add up to about 5% of the sample. The sequencing sample was made of memory (CD45RO+) T cells sorted from blood. Explained via the paper, the cell subset or site label denotes: CD45RO+ enriched T cells. The receptors here all came from a woman under 30 in good health.

This clonotype was observed a handful of times. The chain carries TRBV7-2 and TRBJ1-1; perhaps TRBD1 as D (5 bases). This CDR3 contains 14 residues. CDR1 and CDR2 from the germline V gene are SGHTA and FQGNSA. Trimming cost V 4 bases and J 1 base, with 10 bases left between them. CDR3 nucleotide sequence: TGTGCCAGCAGCTCCCAGGGAACGAACACTGAAGCTTTCTTT. It is translated as CASSSQGTNTEAFF. The full variable domain, in which reference TRBV7-2 and TRBJ1-1 provide the parts outside the CDR3, is GAGVSQSPSNKVTEKGKDVELRCDPISGHTALYWYRQSLGQGLEFLIYFQGNSAPDKSGLPSDRFSAERTGGSVSTLTIQRTQQEDSAVYLCASSSQGTNTEAFFGQGTRLTVV.

Ten or more counts support this clonotype. This chain connects TRBV3-1 to TRBJ1-6, with D perhaps matching TRBD1 (5 bases). Trimming removed 0 bases at V and 9 bases at J, with 6 bases between. CDR1 LGHDT and CDR2 YNNKEL come from the germline V gene (reference sequence). The CDR3 consists of 13 residues. The CDR3 region is CASSQEGVSPLHF. The CDR3 DNA follows: TGTGCCAGCAGCCAAGAAGGGGTTTCACCCCTCCACTTT.

This clonotype was observed a few times. CDR3 region: CASSKGALGGSEAFF. As DNA, the CDR3 is TGTGCCAGCAGCAAAGGGGCGTTAGGAGGCTCTGAAGCTTTCTTT. The chain carries TRBV25-1 and TRBJ1-1, with a tentative D call TRBD1 (5 bases). CDR3 length equals 15 residues. Germline CDR1 reads MGHDK; CDR2 reads SYGVNS. V gave up 6 bases and J gave up 6 bases, with 20 bases separating them.

CDR3 sequence: CASRGTSVTGELFF. Written as DNA, the CDR3 is TGTGCCAGTAGAGGGACTAGCGTAACCGGGGAGCTGTTTTTT. The chain links TRBV19 to TRBJ2-2; the match to TRBD2 covers 10 bases. J lost 5 bases, V lost 6 bases, and 3 bases had no gene match. The CDR3 is 14 residues long. Per germline, CDR1 LNHDA and CDR2 SQIVND (reference sequence).

This clonotype was picked up many times. V is TRBV2 and J is TRBJ2-2, with D possibly being TRBD2 (5 bases). Germline CDR1 and CDR2: SNHLY and FYNNEI. Trimming pared 10 bases from V and 5 bases from J, leaving 11 bases between. The CDR3 extends over 12 amino acids. The CDR3 is CAKRPGTGELFF. CDR3 in DNA: TGTGCCAAGCGGCCGGGGACCGGGGAGCTGTTTTTT.

The CDR3 coding sequence is TGTGCCAGCAGGGAGGGCCTACGAGAAGCTTTCTTT. This gives the protein CASREGLREAFF. V usage is TRBV6-1 and J usage is TRBJ1-1, with unresolved D. Germline V CDR1 and CDR2: MNHNS, SASEGT. V was pared by 6 bases and J by 8 bases, with 13 bases between. The CDR3 runs 12 residues.

V gene TRBV2 combines with J gene TRBJ2-7; no reliable D call. The CDR3 is 12 amino acids. V was clipped by 2 bases and J by 6 bases, with 8 bases between them. The germline CDR1 and CDR2 sequences are SNHLY and FYNNEI. The CDR3 DNA reads as TGTGCCAGCAGTGAACGAACGAGCGAGCAGTACTTC. Protein product: CASSERTSEQYF.

This clonotype was recorded at least ten times. CDR3 sequence: CASSLDGAGNEQFF. CDR3 bases: TGTGCCAGCAGCTTAGACGGGGCTGGGAATGAGCAGTTCTTC. The genes are TRBV11-3 and TRBJ2-1; D possibly uses TRBD1 or TRBD2 (5 bases each). CDR1 is SGHNT and CDR2 is YENEEA in the germline V gene. Trimming stripped 0 bases from V and 7 bases from J, with 10 bases between. CDR3 length: 14 amino acids. Filled out from reference TRBV11-3 and TRBJ2-1, the complete variable domain reads EAGVVQSPRYKIIEKKQPVAFWCNPISGHNTLYWYLQNLGQGPELLIRYENEEAVDDSQLPKDRFSAERLKGVDSTLKIQPAELGDSAVYLCASSLDGAGNEQFFGPGTRLTVL.

This clonotype was seen at least ten times. The chain employs TRBV7-3 and TRBJ2-3; no definite D call. Per the germline V gene, CDR1 is SGHTA and CDR2 is FQGTGA. The CDR3 is 14 residues long. Trimming took 5 bases from V and 0 from J, leaving 9 bases between them. The CDR3 sequence: CASSPASSTDTQYF. For the CDR3, the DNA is TGTGCCAGCAGCCCGGCCTCTAGCACAGATACGCAGTATTTT.

In its sample, this clonotype was seen a few times. This chain links TRBV5-6 with TRBJ1-3; a weak D match, TRBD1 (5 bases). CDR1 is SGHDT, CDR2 YYEEEE, per germline. The CDR3 runs to 13 residues. Deletions cut 0 bases from V and 7 bases from J, with 8 bases between. CDR3 nucleotides: TGTGCCAGCAGCTTGGAGAACAGGAACACCATATATTTT. Residues: CASSLENRNTIYF.

This chain uses TRBV18 with TRBJ2-1; 8 bases line up with TRBD2. The CDR3 length is 16 residues. The junction had 7 bases not matched to a gene; V was cut back by 4 bases and J by 2 bases. The V gene's germline CDR1 is KGHSH and CDR2 LQKENI. The CDR3 nucleotides read TGTGCCAGCTCACTTACGGGCGGGGGGACCTACAATGAGCAGTTCTTC. Protein sequence: CASSLTGGGTYNEQFF.

This chain joins TRBV10-3 and TRBJ2-5, with D possibly called TRBD1 or TRBD2 (5 bases each). The V gene's germline CDR1 is ENHRY and CDR2 SYGVKD. The CDR3 is 13 residues long. V lost 4 bases, J lost 6 bases, and 12 bases lay in between. The CDR3 spells CAISAIEGQTQYF. Written as DNA, the CDR3 is TGTGCCATCAGTGCTATTGAGGGACAGACCCAGTACTTC.

This clonotype was detected a few times. The chain uses TRBV12-3 or TRBV12-4 and TRBJ1-2; D not resolved. V gave up 2 bases and J gave up 2 bases, with 6 bases separating them. The CDR3 runs to 13 residues. The CDR3 DNA reads TGTGCCAGCAGTTTACAGTCAAACTATGGCTACACCTTC. Residues: CASSLQSNYGYTF.

This clonotype was seen a few times. This chain connects TRBV20-1 to TRBJ2-3, with a possible D match to TRBD2 (5 bases). This CDR3 has 16 residues. Between the trimmed V and J ends, which lost 6 bases and 0 bases, there was a span of 19 bases. In germline, CDR1 is DFQATT, CDR2 SNEGSKA (reference sequence). In nucleotides, the CDR3 is TGCAGTGCGGACCAGCGGTCCATTTATAGCACAGATACGCAGTATTTT. Its translation: CSADQRSIYSTDTQYF.

This sequence joins TRBV12-3 or TRBV12-4 and TRBJ2-3; 10 nucleotides line up with TRBD2. Trimming at V came to 4 bases and at J to 4 bases, leaving 5 bases not matched to a gene. The CDR3 contains 15 residues. CDR3 sequence: CASSSSGRGADTQYF. In nucleotides, the CDR3 is TGTGCCAGCAGTTCAAGCGGGAGGGGGGCAGATACGCAGTATTTT.

This clonotype came up a few times. The V gene is TRBV14, the J gene TRBJ2-3; D is tentatively TRBD1 or TRBD2 (5 bases each). The CDR3 totals 20 residues. Trimming cost V 1 base and J 0 bases, with 23 bases left between them. Germline V gives CDR1 SGHDN, CDR2 FVKESK. The CDR3 loop reads CASSQGTGRNWGISTDTQYF. The CDR3 nucleotides are TGTGCCAGCAGCCAAGGAACCGGCCGTAATTGGGGGATTAGCACAGATACGCAGTATTTT.

The CDR3 spells CASITGTSYSRGEQFF. The CDR3 DNA reads as TGTGCCAGCATCACCGGGACTAGCTATTCCCGGGGCGAGCAGTTCTTC. The V call is TRBV12-3 or TRBV12-4, the J call TRBJ2-1; TRBD2 agrees at 9 bases. V lost 7 bases and J lost 10; bases outside the gene matches: 17. The CDR3 spans 16 residues.

This clonotype was seen a handful of times. This chain connects TRBV4-1 to TRBJ1-5, with 11 bases aligning to TRBD1. Losses at the gene ends were 6 bases for V and 6 bases for J; bases not matched to a gene: 7. From germline, CDR1 is MGHRA and CDR2 YSYEKL. CDR3 length: 15 residues. The CDR3 bases are TGCGCCAGCAGTCCGGACAGGGGGCGAGGTCAGCCCCAGCATTTT. As protein: CASSPDRGRGQPQHF.

The gene calls are TRBV5-6 and TRBJ2-3; D assignment may be TRBD1 or TRBD2 (5 bases each). Germline V gene data show CDR1 as SGHDT and CDR2 as YYEEEE. The V and J ends lost 5 bases and 3 bases respectively, with 22 bases between them. CDR3 length: 17 residues. The CDR3 nucleotides read TGTGCCAGCAGTCAGATCGTCGGGGCGGTTCGGACAGATACGCAGTATTTT. Translation: CASSQIVGAVRTDTQYF.

This clonotype was seen a handful of times. This sequence joins TRBV12-3 or TRBV12-4 and TRBJ1-5; 7 nucleotides agree with TRBD1. The CDR3 spans 15 residues. J was trimmed by 3 bases and V by 2 bases; bases with no gene match: 4. Written as DNA, the CDR3 is TGTGCCAGCAGTTTATCCGGACAGGTCAATCAGCCCCAGCATTTT. Translation gives CASSLSGQVNQPQHF.

The chain combines TRBV9 with TRBJ2-1; 10 bases line up with TRBD2. This CDR3 contains 14 residues. The germline gives CDR1 SGDLS, CDR2 YYNGEE. The V segment lost 3 bases and the J segment 7 bases; nucleotides outside the gene matches: 4. CDR3 sequence reads: CASSGRLAGNEQFF. CDR3 sequence (DNA): TGTGCCAGCAGCGGACGACTAGCGGGTAATGAGCAGTTCTTC. Together with reference TRBV9 and TRBJ2-1, the CDR3 gives the full variable domain: DSGVTQTPKHLITATGQRVTLRCSPRSGDLSVYWYQQSLDQGLQFLIQYYNGEERAKGNILERFSAQQFPDLHSELNLSSLELGDSALYFCASSGRLAGNEQFFGPGTRLTVL.

This clonotype was counted only a few times. CDR3 sequence (DNA): TGTGCCAGCAGTTCGAATTCACAGGGGATGGATGGCTACACCTTC. Protein sequence: CASSSNSQGMDGYTF. The chain is built from TRBV7-3 and TRBJ1-2; 7 positions agree with TRBD1. After removal of 6 bases from V and 6 bases from J, the junction contained 13 bases not matched to a gene. This CDR3 is built from 15 residues. Germline-derived CDR1 and CDR2 are SGHTA and FQGTGA.

The chain joins TRBV5-1 to TRBJ2-1; TRBD2 matches at 7 bases. This CDR3 has 17 residues. Trimming cost V 0 bases and J 5 bases; bases outside gene matches: 11. CDR1 SGHRS and CDR2 YFSETQ come from the germline V gene. The DNA of the CDR3 is TGCGCCAGCAGCTTGGCTCCTAGCGGAGATTTTAACAATGAGCAGTTCTTC. Encoded protein: CASSLAPSGDFNNEQFF.

This clonotype occurred a few times. The chain has TRBV30 and TRBJ2-3; D is possibly TRBD1 (6 bases). The CDR3 is 14 residues long. From germline, CDR1 is GTSNPN and CDR2 SVGIG (reference sequence). Deletions cut 5 bases from V and 6 bases from J, with 18 bases between. The CDR3 DNA is TGTGCCTGGTCCCTCGGGACAAATTTTGATACGCAGTATTTT. It translates to CAWSLGTNFDTQYF. The complete variable domain, with remaining parts taken from reference TRBV30 and TRBJ2-3, reads SQTIHQWPATLVQPVGSPLSLECTVEGTSNPNLYWYRQAAGRGLQLLFYSVGIGQISSEVPQNLSASRPQDRQFILSSKKLLLSDSGFYLCAWSLGTNFDTQYFGPGTRLTVL.

This sequence joins TRBV6-5 and TRBJ2-1; 12 bases align to TRBD2. The germline CDR1 and CDR2 sequences are MNHEY and SVGAGI. V lost 3 bases, J lost 4 bases, and 10 bases stayed unmatched. The CDR3 is 18 residues long. The CDR3 loop is CASSYPYLAGGKYNEQFF. The CDR3 region has the DNA TGTGCCAGCAGTTATCCCTATCTAGCGGGGGGGAAATACAATGAGCAGTTCTTC.

This clonotype was seen only a few times. The chain couples TRBV7-8 to TRBJ1-5, with D possibly being TRBD1 (6 bases). The V gene's germline CDR1 is SGHVS and CDR2 FQNEAQ. V was clipped by 3 bases and J by 2 bases, with 8 bases between them. The CDR3 is made up of 14 amino acids. CDR3: CASSFPGGNQPQHF. As DNA, the CDR3 is TGTGCCAGCAGCTTCCCAGGGGGCAATCAGCCCCAGCATTTT.

V gene TRBV7-2 combines with J gene TRBJ2-3; D assignment may be TRBD1 or TRBD2 (5 bases each). The germline CDR1 and CDR2 sequences are SGHTA and FQGNSA. The CDR3 has 16 amino acids. Trimming pared 2 bases from V and 4 bases from J, leaving 16 bases between. As DNA, the CDR3 is TGTGCCAGCAGCTTAAAACTCCCCCGGGGCCCAGATACGCAGTATTTT. It is translated as CASSLKLPRGPDTQYF.

This chain connects TRBV5-7 to TRBJ2-7, with D uncertain. TRBV5-7 is classed as an ORF, of uncertain function. The CDR3 is 13 residues long. With 4 bases removed from V and 9 bases from J, the gap between germline ends came to 17 bases. Written as DNA, the CDR3 is TGTGCCAGCAGCCGTGGGTCCGCCATAGCGCAGTACTTC. Translation gives CASSRGSAIAQYF.

The genes are TRBV20-1 and TRBJ2-1; D call uncertain. This CDR3 comprises 13 residues. Trimming took off 6 bases at V and 8 bases at J, with 17 bases between the two ends. The germline CDR1 and CDR2 sequences are DFQATT and SNEGSKA (reference sequence). This CDR3 reads CSAVHPLAYEQFF. CDR3 DNA sequence: TGCAGTGCCGTACACCCCTTGGCCTATGAGCAGTTCTTC.

This clonotype was counted only a few times. The chain links TRBV7-9 to TRBJ2-1; TRBD2 agrees at 10 bases. V lost 1 base and J lost 6; bases outside the gene matches: 3. CDR1 is SEHNR, CDR2 FQNEAQ, per germline (reference sequence). The CDR3 has 15 residues. CDR3 in amino acids: CASSLGSSGSNEQFF. CDR3 DNA: TGTGCCAGCAGCTTAGGTTCTAGCGGGAGCAATGAGCAGTTCTTC. The full variable domain, rest sourced from reference TRBV7-9 and TRBJ2-1, is DTGVSQNPRHKITKRGQNVTFRCDPISEHNRLYWYRQTLGQGPEFLTYFQNEAQLEKSRLLSDRFSAERPKGSFSTLEIQRTEQGDSAMYLCASSLGSSGSNEQFFGPGTRLTVL.